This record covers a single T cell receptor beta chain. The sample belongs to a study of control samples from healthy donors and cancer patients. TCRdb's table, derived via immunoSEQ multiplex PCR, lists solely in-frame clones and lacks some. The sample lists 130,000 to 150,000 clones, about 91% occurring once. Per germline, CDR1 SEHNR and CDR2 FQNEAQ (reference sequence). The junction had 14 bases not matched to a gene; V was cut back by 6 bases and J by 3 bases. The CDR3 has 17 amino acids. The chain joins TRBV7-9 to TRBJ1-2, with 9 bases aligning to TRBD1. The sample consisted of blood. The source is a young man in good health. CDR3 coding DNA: TGTGCCAGCAGTTTGGGACAGGGAGGGAGGAGATACTATGGCTACACCTTC. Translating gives CASSLGQGGRRYYGYTF. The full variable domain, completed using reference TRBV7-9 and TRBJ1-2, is DTGVSQNPRHKITKRGQNVTFRCDPISEHNRLYWYRQTLGQGPEFLTYFQNEAQLEKSRLLSDRFSAERPKGSFSTLEIQRTEQGDSAMYLCASSLGQGGRRYYGYTFGSGTRLTVV.